Listed below are T cell receptor beta chains from one sample, sequenced in a study of preoperative IRX-2 immunotherapy in early breast cancer. The data were produced by immunoSEQ multiplex PCR, yet TCRdb's version contains in-frame clones alone and is incomplete. The sample contains 39,000 or so clones, around three quarters of which appear only once. The source material was tumor tissue, sampled after IRX-2 immunotherapy. These TCRs come from a human donor with breast cancer. Both conserved end residues are part of each CDR3.

V	length	J	CDR3
TRBV15	16	TRBJ1-6	CATSRDLIGAGSPLHF
TRBV18	16	TRBJ1-1	CASSQVEVIGGTEAFF
TRBV6-8	14	TRBJ2-2	CASSEQVNTGELFF
TRBV15	14	TRBJ1-1	CATSREVLDTEAFF
TRBV11-3	15	TRBJ2-7	CASSPIAGPRYEQYF
TRBV19	16	TRBJ2-1	CASSIAGLLSYNEQFF
TRBV29-1	15	TRBJ2-1	CSVDWTSGPNNEQFF
TRBV12-5	17	TRBJ1-2	CASRPWARQGEGYGYTF
TRBV1	16	TRBJ1-1	CASSQVIRKQNTEAFF
TRBV11-3	16	TRBJ1-4	CASSFKLSGTNEKLFF
TRBV6-7	14	TRBJ2-7	CASSLSGRAGEQYF
TRBV19	14	TRBJ1-2	CASHPSGANYGYTF
TRBV6-8	14	TRBJ2-1	CASSYRGGWGEQFF
TRBV19	15	TRBJ1-4	CASSVPQGLREKLFF
TRBV5-1	15	TRBJ2-5	CASSFGGGLQETQYF
TRBV5-1	14	TRBJ2-1	CASSGADRVSEQFF
TRBV5-1	18	TRBJ2-1	CASSPGTSGGAFHDEQFF
TRBV6-8	16	TRBJ1-3	CAISPETGGLGNTIYF
TRBV15	14	TRBJ1-4	CATSRDSGGGKLFF
TRBV6-8	15	TRBJ2-2	CASSFTGGNTGELFF
TRBV6-8	15	TRBJ2-5	CASRLTPTGSETQYF
TRBV6-1	16	TRBJ2-5	CASSEGGTRFQETQYF
TRBV6-8	16	TRBJ2-1	CATGGAGGGLYNEQFF
TRBV7-1	13	TRBJ2-2	CASMGGLTGELFF
TRBV6-1	14	TRBJ1-6	CASSEDTASSPLHF
TRBV6-8	15	TRBJ2-7	CAIMGQGEVTYEQYF
TRBV7-5	17	TRBJ1-2	CASSQNRGGRGLGGYTF
TRBV28	16	TRBJ2-5	CASSSRLTGQQETQYF
TRBV6-8	15	TRBJ1-4	CASSDLEGPDEKLFF
TRBV11-3	14	TRBJ2-7	CASSSATRTYEQYF
TRBV29-1	15	TRBJ1-5	CSVRLGGGSNQPQHF
TRBV28	13	TRBJ1-4	CASRWIPNEKLFF
TRBV15	14	TRBJ1-4	CATSRARGEEKLFF
TRBV6-8	13	TRBJ1-6	CASTQRPNSPLHF
TRBV28	15	TRBJ2-2	CASSLSGGVTGELFF
TRBV5-1	14	TRBJ1-6	CASSLAGYNSPLHF
TRBV9	13	TRBJ1-4	CASSRDRNEKLFF
TRBV10-1	16	TRBJ2-3	CASRAGTGGETDTQYF
TRBV18	16	TRBJ2-1	CASSPGAGGHYNEQFF
TRBV23-1	13	TRBJ2-2	CASKVRDPGELFF
TRBV22-1	12	TRBJ1-1	CASSEQVGEAFF
TRBV5-1	15	TRBJ2-2	CASSHGQGDTGELFF
TRBV19	13	TRBJ1-2	CASLRAGGDGYTF
TRBV19	14	TRBJ2-2	CASSGTGGYGELFF
TRBV11-3	14	TRBJ1-4	CASTVDSGDEKLFF
TRBV5-1	14	TRBJ1-5	CASSVTGGREPQHF
TRBV29-1	14	TRBJ2-3	CSTSGRAGIDTQYF
TRBV29-1	12	TRBJ1-2	CSVEGNNYGYTF
TRBV30	15	TRBJ1-4	CAWSSQGSRGEKLFF
TRBV11-3	14	TRBJ1-6	CASSFQGSNSPLHF